The T cell receptor (beta chain) described here comes from a study of blood T cell repertoires in COVID-19. Whole-study context: Sample material is recorded as cDNA or gDNA derived from T cells, B-cell-depleted T cells, or PBMCs.

Measured with immunoSEQ multiplex PCR; TCRdb has only the in-frame clones, and not every one. The data show tens of thousands of clones, more than 70% seen once. The clonotype was recovered from a man in his fifties with acute or convalescent COVID-19. The specimen was peripheral blood.

CDR3 nucleotides: TGCGCCAGCAGCAAAGAGACAGCAACTAATGAAAAACTGTTTTTT. Amino acid sequence: CASSKETATNEKLFF. The chain recombines TRBV5-1 with TRBJ1-4; tentative D call: TRBD1 (5 bases). The CDR3 has 15 residues. Germline V lookup: CDR1 SGHRS, CDR2 YFSETQ. The V and J ends lost 4 bases and 0 bases respectively, with 10 bases between them.